These T cell receptor beta chains were read from a single sample in a study of blood T cell repertoires in COVID-19. Assay used: immunoSEQ multiplex PCR; TCRdb lists only in-frame clones, some missing. The table lists roughly 200,000 clones, about four fifths of them singletons. Sequencing used peripheral blood. All receptors derive from a woman between 40 and 55 years old with COVID-19, enrolled during active disease. CDR3s include the opening cysteine and the closing phenylalanine or tryptophan. D genes are given only for firm matches. The size entry is marked missing in some rows and otherwise reads once, few, many or a size class.

clone size: -
V gene: TRBV5-5
D gene: -
J gene: TRBJ1-5
CDR3 DNA: TGTGCCAGCAGCTTGGCTACAGGGTCTCAGCCCCAGCATTTT
CDR3 protein: CASSLATGSQPQHF

clone size: once
V gene: TRBV6-5
D gene: TRBD1
J gene: TRBJ1-1
CDR3 DNA: TGTGCCAGCAACGACAGGGGGCGAGGGAACACTGAAGCTTTCTTT
CDR3 protein: CASNDRGRGNTEAFF

clone size: -
V gene: TRBV4-1
D gene: TRBD1
J gene: TRBJ2-6
CDR3 DNA: TGCGCCAGCAGCCAAGATGGGACAGTTTCGATCTCTGGGGCCAACGTCCTGACTTTC
CDR3 protein: CASSQDGTVSISGANVLTF

clone size: -
V gene: TRBV28
D gene: TRBD1
J gene: TRBJ2-4
CDR3 DNA: TGTGCCTACTCTAGAGGGGACAGGGGAGCCAAAAACATTCAGTACTTC
CDR3 protein: CAYSRGDRGAKNIQYF

clone size: -
V gene: TRBV5-6
D gene: TRBD1
J gene: TRBJ2-5
CDR3 DNA: TGTGCCAGCAGCTACGTCACCGGGACAGTTCAAGAGACCCAGTACTTC
CDR3 protein: CASSYVTGTVQETQYF

clone size: -
V gene: TRBV29-1
D gene: -
J gene: TRBJ2-5
CDR3 DNA: TGCGCGTGGCTAGCATTAGGGACCCAGTACTTC
CDR3 protein: CAWLALGTQYF

clone size: few
V gene: TRBV30
D gene: -
J gene: TRBJ1-5
CDR3 DNA: TGTGCCTGGAGTCCTCTTTTCAATCAGCCCCAGCATTTT
CDR3 protein: CAWSPLFNQPQHF

clone size: -
V gene: TRBV7-9
D gene: TRBD1
J gene: TRBJ1-1
CDR3 DNA: TGTGCCAGCAGCGCAAACAGGGGCTCGAACACTGAAGCTTTCTTT
CDR3 protein: CASSANRGSNTEAFF

clone size: -
V gene: TRBV3-1/TRBV3-2
D gene: TRBD1
J gene: TRBJ2-1
CDR3 DNA: TGTGCCAGCAGCCCAGGGGGCGCGGTATCCAATGAGCAGTTCTTC
CDR3 protein: CASSPGGAVSNEQFF

clone size: -
V gene: TRBV7-9
D gene: TRBD2
J gene: TRBJ2-1
CDR3 DNA: TGTGCCAGCAGCCGACTAGCTTCGGAGTACAATGAGCAGTTCTTC
CDR3 protein: CASSRLASEYNEQFF

clone size: once
V gene: TRBV9
D gene: TRBD1
J gene: TRBJ2-5
CDR3 DNA: TGTGCCAGCAGCGCCGGACAGGGCGGAGAGACCCAGTACTTC
CDR3 protein: CASSAGQGGETQYF

clone size: -
V gene: TRBV28
D gene: TRBD1
J gene: TRBJ1-5
CDR3 DNA: TGTGCCAGCAGAAAACTACAGGGGAGCAATCAGCCCCAGCATTTT
CDR3 protein: CASRKLQGSNQPQHF

clone size: -
V gene: TRBV18
D gene: -
J gene: TRBJ2-1
CDR3 DNA: TGTGCCAGCTCACTGTCCCGAGACTTGAAAGTGGGTGAGCAGTTCTTC
CDR3 protein: CASSLSRDLKVGEQFF

clone size: -
V gene: TRBV7-6
D gene: TRBD2
J gene: TRBJ2-2
CDR3 DNA: TGTGCCAGCAGCCAGGGACTAGCGGGAGTTGAGACCGGGGAGCTGTTTTTT
CDR3 protein: CASSQGLAGVETGELFF

clone size: -
V gene: TRBV9
D gene: -
J gene: TRBJ2-1
CDR3 DNA: TGTGCCAGCAGGGGGGCCATGGGCGATGAGCAGTTCTTC
CDR3 protein: CASRGAMGDEQFF

clone size: -
V gene: TRBV7-2
D gene: TRBD2
J gene: TRBJ2-7
CDR3 DNA: TGTGCCAGCAGCTCAGGGACTAGCGGGAGTATTGAAGAGCAGTACTTC
CDR3 protein: CASSSGTSGSIEEQYF

clone size: once
V gene: TRBV5-4
D gene: -
J gene: TRBJ1-1
CDR3 DNA: TGTGCCAGCAGCCCGCTTGAGGGGGTCACTGAAGCTTTCTTT
CDR3 protein: CASSPLEGVTEAFF

clone size: -
V gene: TRBV28
D gene: -
J gene: TRBJ1-4
CDR3 DNA: TGTGCCAGCAGATCAACAGGGCAAAAACTGTTTTTT
CDR3 protein: CASRSTGQKLFF

clone size: -
V gene: TRBV9
D gene: TRBD1
J gene: TRBJ2-1
CDR3 DNA: TGTGCCAGCAGCGTAGAGGGGACAGGGGGTTTTAGGTACAATGAGCAGTTCTTC
CDR3 protein: CASSVEGTGGFRYNEQFF

clone size: -
V gene: TRBV27
D gene: -
J gene: TRBJ1-2
CDR3 DNA: TGTGCCAGCAGTTTATCAGGGGATGGCTACACCTTC
CDR3 protein: CASSLSGDGYTF

clone size: -
V gene: TRBV28
D gene: TRBD2
J gene: TRBJ2-1
CDR3 DNA: TGTGCCAGCAGCGGGGGGAATTACTACAATGAGCAGTTCTTC
CDR3 protein: CASSGGNYYNEQFF

clone size: -
V gene: TRBV13
D gene: -
J gene: TRBJ2-1
CDR3 DNA: TGTGCCAGCAGCTTAGCAGGGTACAATGAGCAGTTCTTC
CDR3 protein: CASSLAGYNEQFF

clone size: -
V gene: TRBV7-2
D gene: -
J gene: TRBJ2-1
CDR3 DNA: TGTGCCAGCAGCTTTAGGGGTCTCACGAATGAGCAGTTCTTC
CDR3 protein: CASSFRGLTNEQFF

clone size: once
V gene: TRBV6-5
D gene: TRBD2
J gene: TRBJ2-5
CDR3 DNA: TGTGCCAGCAGTTACCGACTAGCGGGAAAGCAAGAGACCCAGTACTTC
CDR3 protein: CASSYRLAGKQETQYF

clone size: few
V gene: TRBV5-6
D gene: -
J gene: TRBJ2-3
CDR3 DNA: TGTGCCAGCAGCTCCCGTTTGAGGCCCACAGATACGCAGTATTTT
CDR3 protein: CASSSRLRPTDTQYF

clone size: once
V gene: TRBV20-1
D gene: -
J gene: TRBJ1-1
CDR3 DNA: TGCAGTGCTAGTATGGGGGGCACTGAAGCTTTCTTT
CDR3 protein: CSASMGGTEAFF

clone size: -
V gene: TRBV15
D gene: -
J gene: TRBJ1-2
CDR3 DNA: TGTGCCACCAGCATCGGAGCTAACTATGGCTACACCTTC
CDR3 protein: CATSIGANYGYTF

clone size: -
V gene: TRBV19
D gene: TRBD2
J gene: TRBJ2-5
CDR3 DNA: TGTGCCAGTAGTATTGGGGGGGTTCAAGAGACCCAGTACTTC
CDR3 protein: CASSIGGVQETQYF

clone size: -
V gene: TRBV5-4
D gene: TRBD2
J gene: TRBJ2-2
CDR3 DNA: TGTGCCAGCAGCGGCGCCTGGGCGGGAGGGTCCACCGGGGAGCTGTTTTTT
CDR3 protein: CASSGAWAGGSTGELFF

clone size: few
V gene: TRBV4-1
D gene: TRBD1
J gene: TRBJ1-6
CDR3 DNA: TGCGCCAGCAGCCGAGACAGGGATGGTTCACCCCTCCACTTT
CDR3 protein: CASSRDRDGSPLHF

clone size: -
V gene: TRBV4-2
D gene: TRBD2
J gene: TRBJ2-1
CDR3 DNA: TGTGCCAGCAGCACTCTAGCGGGAGAGGGCCATGAGCAGTTCTTC
CDR3 protein: CASSTLAGEGHEQFF

clone size: -
V gene: TRBV28
D gene: -
J gene: TRBJ2-2
CDR3 DNA: TGTGCCAGCAGTCGACAGCCCGGGGAGCTGTTTTTT
CDR3 protein: CASSRQPGELFF

clone size: -
V gene: TRBV6-5
D gene: -
J gene: TRBJ2-3
CDR3 DNA: TGTGCCAGCAGTTACAGTGGCAAGGATACGCAGTATTTT
CDR3 protein: CASSYSGKDTQYF

clone size: -
V gene: TRBV6-5
D gene: TRBD2
J gene: TRBJ2-5
CDR3 DNA: TGTGCCAGCAGCCGACAAAGCGGGGGGATCGAGACCCAGTACTTC
CDR3 protein: CASSRQSGGIETQYF

clone size: -
V gene: TRBV4-1
D gene: -
J gene: TRBJ1-6
CDR3 DNA: TGCGCCAGCAGCCAAGATCTGGCGGGGACCCTCCACTTT
CDR3 protein: CASSQDLAGTLHF

clone size: -
V gene: TRBV7-9
D gene: -
J gene: TRBJ1-6
CDR3 DNA: TGTGCCAGCAGCCCCCTGGGGGGAAATTCACCCCTCCACTTT
CDR3 protein: CASSPLGGNSPLHF

clone size: few
V gene: TRBV3-1/TRBV3-2
D gene: TRBD1
J gene: TRBJ2-1
CDR3 DNA: TGTGCCAGCAGCCAGGCAAACAGGGGGTGGTTCTTC
CDR3 protein: CASSQANRGWFF

clone size: -
V gene: TRBV11-3
D gene: -
J gene: TRBJ2-1
CDR3 DNA: TGTGCCTCCCGAGGGCAGAACAATGAGCAGTTCTTC
CDR3 protein: CASRGQNNEQFF

clone size: -
V gene: TRBV2
D gene: TRBD2
J gene: TRBJ2-1
CDR3 DNA: TGTGCCAGCAGAAGACTAGCCTCCTACAATGAGCAGTTCTTC
CDR3 protein: CASRRLASYNEQFF

clone size: -
V gene: TRBV6-5
D gene: -
J gene: TRBJ1-2
CDR3 DNA: TGTGCCGGCAGCCAGGGCAAGGACTATGGCTACACCTTC
CDR3 protein: CAGSQGKDYGYTF

clone size: many
V gene: TRBV6-1
D gene: -
J gene: TRBJ1-5
CDR3 DNA: TGTGCCAGCAGTGAAGCGCCCCAGGAACCCCAGCATTTT
CDR3 protein: CASSEAPQEPQHF

clone size: once
V gene: TRBV19
D gene: TRBD2
J gene: TRBJ2-1
CDR3 DNA: TGTGCCAGTAATGGTCTAGCGGGACTAAAGCAGGTCGATGAGCAGTTCTTC
CDR3 protein: CASNGLAGLKQVDEQFF

clone size: once
V gene: TRBV9
D gene: -
J gene: TRBJ1-6
CDR3 DNA: TGTGCCAGCAGCGTAGGACATGGAAATTCACCCCTCCACTTT
CDR3 protein: CASSVGHGNSPLHF

clone size: once
V gene: TRBV7-8
D gene: TRBD1
J gene: TRBJ2-5
CDR3 DNA: TGTGCCAGCAGCTTAGCCGGGACAGGGGGACAAGAGACCCAGTACTTC
CDR3 protein: CASSLAGTGGQETQYF

clone size: -
V gene: TRBV15
D gene: -
J gene: TRBJ1-2
CDR3 DNA: TGTGCCACCAGCAGAGAAGTAGGAGGGTATGGCTACACCTTC
CDR3 protein: CATSREVGGYGYTF

clone size: -
V gene: TRBV2
D gene: -
J gene: TRBJ2-7
CDR3 DNA: TGTGCCAGCAGGGAAGGAGGGCGGCAGTACTTC
CDR3 protein: CASREGGRQYF

clone size: -
V gene: TRBV6-5
D gene: TRBD2
J gene: TRBJ2-5
CDR3 DNA: TGTGCCAGCAGTTATAGCGGGGGGGCAGTTGGTGAGACCCAGTACTTC
CDR3 protein: CASSYSGGAVGETQYF

clone size: -
V gene: TRBV7-3
D gene: TRBD2
J gene: TRBJ2-5
CDR3 DNA: TGTGCCAGCAGCACGAGGGCGGGGGGCCAAGAGACCCAGTACTTC
CDR3 protein: CASSTRAGGQETQYF

clone size: -
V gene: TRBV11-3
D gene: TRBD1
J gene: TRBJ2-7
CDR3 DNA: TGTGCCAGCAGCTCGGGACAGGGGGGAGGCGAGCAGTACTTC
CDR3 protein: CASSSGQGGGEQYF

clone size: -
V gene: TRBV9
D gene: TRBD2
J gene: TRBJ2-2
CDR3 DNA: TGTGCCAGCAGCGTCGGTAGCGGGGTCCTGGGTGCCGGGGAGCTGTTTTTT
CDR3 protein: CASSVGSGVLGAGELFF

clone size: -
V gene: TRBV30
D gene: -
J gene: TRBJ2-3
CDR3 DNA: TGTGCCTGGAGCCTCGGGGGGCGCGTGGATACGCAGTATTTT
CDR3 protein: CAWSLGGRVDTQYF

clone size: -
V gene: TRBV7-9
D gene: -
J gene: TRBJ2-7
CDR3 DNA: TGTGCCAGCAGCGGCGGCTACTACGAGCAGTACTTC
CDR3 protein: CASSGGYYEQYF

clone size: -
V gene: TRBV7-8
D gene: TRBD1
J gene: TRBJ2-1
CDR3 DNA: TGTGCCAGCAGCCAGGTCCTGGGACAGGGCGAGGACAATGAGCAGTTCTTC
CDR3 protein: CASSQVLGQGEDNEQFF